This T cell receptor beta chain comes out of a study of tumor-infiltrating lymphocytes in primary liver carcinoma. Background on the study: Subjects consisted of male and female patients aged 30 to 69 years. Productive TCRbeta reads per sample were roughly 3.65 to 8 million, not differing by tissue. Findings of the study overall: Tumor-blood pairs (like tumor-adjacent pairs) overlapped less than tumor region pairs did. Blood trailed tumors significantly in top-250-clone fraction (p = 0.039).

With regard to this clonotype: The target antigen is unknown. This CDR3 is missing its conserved last phenylalanine or tryptophan, likely due to a read error.

The study co-extracted DNA and RNA from approximately 20-30 mg of unsorted bulk tissue. Starting from roughly 0.5 ug of total RNA, TCR beta cDNA was produced with a primer in the constant region. Libraries of TCR beta came from three nested multiplex PCR rounds with slightly modified ARM-PCR. TCRdb re-called the multiplex PCR reads through MiXCR, storing one row per CDR3 protein. This table has 95,000 to 150,000 distinct CDR3 sequences, approximately 71% appearing once. The TCR sequence derives from a woman in her sixties with primary liver carcinoma and hepatitis B virus infection. Sequenced input: tumor-adjacent normal liver tissue.

Written as DNA, the CDR3 is TGTGCCAGCAGCTTAGGGACTAGAGGTTACAATGAACAGTTCCTC. Amino acid sequence: CASSLGTRGYNEQFL. V and J are TRBV11-2 and TRBJ2-1; 7 bases are shared with TRBD2. The germline V gene encodes CDR1 SGHAT and CDR2 FQNNGV. The CDR3 is 15 amino acids.